This TCR beta chain was sequenced during a study of OX40 agonist ivuxolimab in advanced cancers. Overall study findings and caveats: CD4+ and CD8+ blood T cells expanded clonally by week 6 at 0.1 to 3.0 mg/kg. The authors did not determine the antigen specificity of the expanded peripheral T cells.

Data came from immunoSEQ multiplex PCR; TCRdb stores just in-frame clones and leaves some out. This sample has about 120,000 clones, with roughly nine tenths found just once. This clone was recorded once. Antigen unknown. Sequenced material: CD4+ or CD8+ T cells sorted from blood, taken in a trial of the OX40 agonist ivuxolimab. The clonotype originates from an adult with an advanced solid tumor such as melanoma, head and neck, liver or kidney cancer.

The chain's CDR3 is CASSKVSGNTEAFF. The DNA of the CDR3 is TGTGCCAGTAGTAAGGTATCGGGGAACACTGAAGCTTTCTTT. V usage is TRBV19 and J usage is TRBJ1-1; D uncertain. Germline V lookup: CDR1 LNHDA, CDR2 SQIVND (reference sequence). Trimming pared 4 bases from V and 1 base from J, leaving 10 bases between. The CDR3 sequence is 14 residues long.